This T cell receptor beta chain is drawn from a study of blood T cells in healthy people across ages. This CDR3 spans 17 amino acids. The V segment lost 3 bases and the J segment 6 bases; nucleotides outside the gene matches: 10. This clonotype was detected only a few times. A sample-barcoded 5' primer and a J-beta primer mix were used in a second PCR of roughly 7 to 12 cycles. Via MiXCR, TCRdb re-called the 5' RACE reads, giving one row per CDR3 protein. The table records about 970,000 distinct CDR3 sequences, about 51% of them present only once. V and J are TRBV12-3 or TRBV12-4 and TRBJ2-1, with TRBD2 matching over 11 bases. The receptor was derived from an older woman in good health. Material: blood. For the CDR3, the DNA is TGTGCCAGCAGTTTTGAAAGTCTAGCGGGAGGAGCCAATGAGCAGTTCTTC. Protein sequence: CASSFESLAGGANEQFF.